Given below is one T cell receptor (beta chain) in context. This clone was found a few times. Its antigen specificity is not known. No much larger clone exists at a distance of one base, and base qualities are not known. This entry is derived from a study of beta chain features in type 1 diabetes (dated by TCRdb to the late 2010s). Context from the whole study: No differences in mean age, gender distribution, total cell number or subset yield were found between patients and healthy donors. A total of roughly 99 million sorted cells were examined across all samples, and the number of cells per subset was strongly correlated with RNA yield. In the study, recently diagnosed type 1 diabetes patients and matched healthy donors were compared on the TCRB repertoires of their sorted circulating CD4+ T cell subsets. Regulatory and stem cell-like memory subsets were obtained from only 8 patients and roughly 8 healthy donors, while naive and central memory subsets were obtained from all 28 donors. Results the study describes overall, beyond this receptor: In all four CD4+ subsets, TCRB CDR3 length was moderately but significantly shorter in type 1 diabetes patients. PCR might favor shorter templates, but patient and control samples were amplified and corrected together, so any skew would affect both groups equally. Because small numbers of individuals were included in the HLA sub-analyses, any influence of HLA type on TCRB rearrangement was left unresolved. Naive, central memory and regulatory TCRB repertoires appeared more similar among patients than among healthy donors. Fewer insertions and more nucleotide deletions at VDJ recombination sites were observed in patients with type 1 diabetes, implying thymic rearrangement abnormalities. Because cDNA was sequenced instead of genomic DNA, highly expressing activated cells could be over-represented, though the groups showed no difference in activation or CD3 levels.

The entire amount of isolated RNA was reverse transcribed using the High Capacity cDNA Reverse Transcription Kit, so the sequenced TCRB transcripts were expressed ones. Deep immunoSEQ sequencing was applied to naive, central memory and regulatory T cell samples, giving an average of roughly 3.3 million total reads per sample. After sorted cells were lysed in RLT buffer, RNA was extracted with DNase-treated RNeasy Micro or Mini kits, with the choice depending on cell number. Each cell subset was processed on its own to prevent cross-contamination, while patient and healthy donor samples were processed together. The immunoSEQ multiplex PCR was used to amplify TCRB sequences from cDNA, generating 87-bp fragments that spanned the CDR3 region. The amplicons were sequenced using the Illumina HiSeq platform. Per the authors' processing: PCR bias was corrected computationally using synthetic template baselines, and reads within Hamming distance 2 were collapsed, with unmergeable singletons discarded. Reads were aligned against IMGT to assign V, D and J genes, CDR3 length and insertions or deletions at six rearrangement sites. Clonotype counts were normalized to sorted cell number within each subset before computing true diversity and Gini coefficients with the tcR R package. The overlap coefficient, calculated on TCRB nucleotide sequences, was used to measure repertoire sharing. Out-of-frame TCRB sequences from naive cells were analyzed as a proxy for the pre-selection repertoire. TCRdb provides this immuneACCESS table in a form limited to in-frame rearrangements. Some clones are lacking; in checked studies, under half of them reflect an unresolved V gene, and why the rest are absent is not known. The V and J calls and clone size are taken from that table; D and trimming were inferred from the DNA. The sample table records under 300,000 clones; about 23% of these occur just once. The biggest ten clones account for 0.012% of the sample.

CDR1 is given as LNHNV and CDR2 as YYDKDF, both from the germline V gene (reference sequence). The V and J ends are trimmed by 0 bases and 3 bases, leaving 8 bases between them. From its cysteine to its phenylalanine, the CDR3 spans 14 amino acids. CDR3 DNA is the only sequence kept; it has 42 bases, read in frame from the first base. From each donor, a single peripheral blood sample of 95 to 150 mL on average was drawn into heparinised tubes. Using a panel that included CD45RO, CCR7, CD25, CD127, CD95 and CD27, naive, central memory, regulatory and stem cell-like memory CD4+ T cells were sorted on a BD FACSAria II. Purity was above 98% for every sorted population. PBMCs were separated immediately by Lymphoprep density gradient centrifugation and were stained directly, without being cultured. So that batch effects would be minimized, each experiment stained and sorted samples in pairs, pairing one healthy donor with one patient.

The sequence is built from TRBV15 and TRBJ2-5; the D gene lacks a confident call. The sample consisted of naive CD4+ T cells from blood. The cell subset or site label of this sample denotes: true naive CD4+ T cells. The TCR comes from a woman aged 25 to 39 with type 1 diabetes. The CDR3 sequence is CATSRDRGKETQYF. The DNA sequence is given as TGTGCCACCAGCAGAGATCGCGGCAAAGAGACCCAGTACTTC.